This entry lists 27 T cell receptor beta chains sequenced from one sample in a study of regulatory T cells in long-lasting Graves disease. Time point of the sample: newly diagnosed GD, antithyroid drugs for less than 3 months. The TCR library was made from RNA extracted from PBMCs. The authors built TCR beta libraries using iRepertoire HTBI primers and Arm-PCR of CDR3 regions. In TCRdb, the multiplex PCR reads were re-called with MiXCR into one record per CDR3 protein. The sample comprises roughly 500,000 distinct CDR3 sequences, approximately 14% of which are singletons, and roughly a sixth rests with the top ten. A further study also used this sample, focusing on T cells in Graves' hyperthyroidism and ophthalmopathy.

Sequences were derived from peripheral blood mononuclear cells (PBMCs), sampled at new diagnosis, from a patient treated with antithyroid drugs. These receptors all come from a woman in her fifties or sixties with Graves disease.

This clonotype was picked up many times. This chain connects TRBV10-3 to TRBJ2-2, with TRBD1 matching 9 bases. The V gene end was trimmed by 7 bases and the J gene end by 4 bases; junction bases not matched to a gene: 10. The CDR3 is made up of 16 amino acids. CDR1 is ENHRY, CDR2 SYGVKD, per germline. The CDR3 is CAIKGSAGQGTGELFF. The CDR3 DNA follows: TGTGCCATCAAAGGGTCTGCGGGACAGGGCACCGGGGAGCTGTTTTTT.

To note about this clonotype: A read error may account for a junction end that differs from germline. The chain recombines TRBV18 with TRBJ1-2; no definite D call. The CDR3 is made up of 13 amino acids. The germline CDR1 and CDR2 sequences are KGHSH and LQKENI. CDR3 in DNA: TGTGCCAGCTCACCTTCCGAAGGCTCTGGCTGCACCTTC. Amino acid sequence: CASSPSEGSGCTF.

There are many counts of this clonotype. This chain links TRBV5-1 with TRBJ1-2, with 10 positions matching TRBD1. The V gene end was trimmed by 4 bases and the J gene end by 13 bases; junction bases not matched to a gene: 13. Germline assignment: CDR1 SGHRS and CDR2 YFSETQ. The CDR3 is 14 residues long. This chain's CDR3 is CASSTGQGGEGGTF. The CDR3 DNA reads TGCGCCAGCAGCACCGGACAGGGGGGGGAAGGAGGCACCTTC.

This clonotype was seen ten or more times. The chain is built from TRBV30 and TRBJ2-1, with D perhaps matching TRBD1 (6 bases). Between the trimmed V and J ends, which lost 0 bases and 6 bases, there was a span of 18 bases. This CDR3 region has 16 residues. Germline loops: CDR1 GTSNPN, CDR2 SVGIG (reference sequence). The CDR3 loop reads CAWSVWWEGGGNEQFF. CDR3 coding DNA: TGTGCCTGGAGTGTATGGTGGGAAGGGGGTGGCAATGAGCAGTTCTTC.

This clonotype was counted many times. V usage is TRBV7-9 and J usage is TRBJ2-7, with 7 positions matching TRBD1. CDR1 SEHNR and CDR2 FQNEAQ come from the germline V gene (reference sequence). The V gene end was trimmed by 5 bases and the J gene end by 2 bases; junction bases not matched to a gene: 9. There are 15 residues in the CDR3. The CDR3 nucleotides read TGTGCCAGCAGCCAGAGACGACAGGGAACCTACGAGCAGTACTTC. Translating gives CASSQRRQGTYEQYF.

The sample holds many counts of this clonotype. The genes are TRBV3-1 and TRBJ2-1, with unresolved D. Germline V lookup: CDR1 LGHDT, CDR2 YNNKEL (reference sequence). The CDR3 length is 14 residues. V shed 4 bases and J shed 0 bases, with 7 bases lying between them. The CDR3 sequence: CASSPVGSYNEQFF. CDR3 nucleotide sequence: TGTGCCAGCAGCCCAGTGGGCTCCTACAATGAGCAGTTCTTC.

The chain combines TRBV24-1 with TRBJ2-1; TRBD2 matches at 7 bases. V shed 12 bases, J shed 4 bases, and the junction held 2 bases outside the gene matches. Per germline, CDR1 KGHDR and CDR2 SFDVKD. There are 11 residues in the CDR3. CDR3 region: CAAGLYNEQFF. The CDR3 DNA reads TGTGCCGCGGGACTATACAATGAGCAGTTCTTC.

This clonotype was observed many times. V usage is TRBV2 and J usage is TRBJ2-7; D is ambiguous. CDR1 is SNHLY, CDR2 FYNNEI, per germline. This CDR3 region has 12 residues. The ends were cut back, 4 bases at V and 2 bases at J, with 6 bases in the middle. DNA of the CDR3: TGTGCCAGCAGTGGACTCGCCTACGAGCAGTACTTC. Translated: CASSGLAYEQYF.

This clonotype turned up a few times. The chain uses TRBV12-3 or TRBV12-4 and TRBJ2-7; 7 nucleotides line up with TRBD1. J was trimmed by 3 bases and V by 5 bases; bases with no gene match: 10. The CDR3 contains 15 residues. The CDR3 sequence: CASSPPGQTFYEQYF. DNA of the CDR3: TGTGCCAGCAGTCCCCCGGGACAGACCTTCTACGAGCAGTACTTC.

In its sample, this clonotype was seen many times. The CDR3 DNA reads TGTGCCAGCTCACCACGTGTTAGCGGGAGCAATGAGCAGTTCTTC. It translates to CASSPRVSGSNEQFF. This chain joins TRBV18 and TRBJ2-1, with 9 bases that match TRBD2. The CDR3 is 15 amino acids. Looked up from germline, CDR1 is KGHSH and CDR2 is LQKENI. Unmatched junction bases numbered 4, after V lost 1 base and J lost 6 bases.

The rearrangement links TRBV3-1 to TRBJ2-3; 7 bases agree with TRBD2. Trimming took 5 bases from V and 9 from J; bases not matched to a gene: 11. Per germline, CDR1 LGHDT and CDR2 YNNKEL (reference sequence). This CDR3 is 14 amino acids long. CDR3 residues: CASSAALADGTQYF. CDR3 sequence (DNA): TGTGCCAGCAGCGCCGCCCTAGCGGACGGAACGCAGTATTTT.

This chain joins TRBV9 and TRBJ1-3; 7 bases line up with TRBD1. CDR1 is SGDLS, CDR2 YYNGEE, per germline. The junction had 7 bases not matched to a gene; V was cut back by 4 bases and J by 0 bases. CDR3 length: 16 residues. The CDR3 nucleotides read TGTGCCAGCAGCCCCCGACAGGGCAACTCTGGAAACACCATATATTTT. Translated, it gives CASSPRQGNSGNTIYF.

In its sample, this clonotype was seen many times. This chain uses TRBV29-1 with TRBJ1-3, with 9 bases that match TRBD1. Unmatched junction bases numbered 5, after V lost 5 bases and J lost 0 bases. The CDR3 loop spans 15 amino acids. Germline V gene data show CDR1 as SQVTM and CDR2 as ANQGSEA. Written as DNA, the CDR3 is TGCAGCGTTAACGGACAGGGGTCCTCTGGAAACACCATATATTTT. Protein sequence: CSVNGQGSSGNTIYF.

This clonotype was counted many times. The J gene is TRBJ2-1, the V gene TRBV7-3, with TRBD1 matching 9 bases. V trimming: 6 bases; J trimming: 4 bases; junction bases outside the gene matches: 7. Germline CDR1 reads SGHTA; CDR2 reads FQGTGA. The CDR3 is 15 amino acids. The CDR3 here is CASRLGQGPYNEQFF. The CDR3 DNA reads as TGTGCCAGCAGGTTAGGACAGGGGCCGTACAATGAGCAGTTCTTC.

This clonotype has a handful of counts. The chain is built from TRBV28 and TRBJ1-3; D remains unclear. This CDR3 is 16 amino acids long. Deletions cut 5 bases from V and 0 bases from J, with 14 bases between. Germline V gene lookup returns CDR1 MDHEN and CDR2 SYDVKM. The CDR3 DNA reads as TGTGCCAGCAGTATCCCCAACTCGGGCTCTGGAAACACCATATATTTT. The encoded protein is CASSIPNSGSGNTIYF.

This clonotype was observed many times. This sequence joins TRBV12-3 or TRBV12-4 and TRBJ1-1, with 8 nucleotides matching TRBD1. The CDR3 has 15 residues. Losses at the gene ends were 7 bases for V and 5 bases for J; bases not matched to a gene: 12. The CDR3 coding sequence is TGTGCCAGCACCCCCCCCTCGACAGGGGAAACTGAAGCTTTCTTT. Translation gives CASTPPSTGETEAFF.

This clonotype was seen many times. V usage is TRBV7-9 and J usage is TRBJ2-7, with D perhaps TRBD1 (6 bases). This CDR3 is built from 11 residues. Germline V lookup: CDR1 SEHNR, CDR2 FQNEAQ (reference sequence). V was trimmed by 5 bases and J by 5 bases, leaving 7 bases between them. This CDR3 reads CASSRQDEQYF. DNA of the CDR3: TGTGCCAGCAGCCGACAGGACGAGCAGTACTTC.

This clonotype was observed a handful of times. The chain combines TRBV5-1 with TRBJ1-1; 9 nucleotides agree with TRBD1. Germline CDR1 reads SGHRS; CDR2 reads YFSETQ. V dropped 2 bases and J dropped 6; count of bases not matched to a gene: 5. There are 14 residues in the CDR3. The CDR3 loop is CASSFGQGRPEAFF. CDR3 sequence (DNA): TGCGCCAGCAGCTTTGGACAGGGGAGGCCTGAAGCTTTCTTT.

The CDR3 spells CASSMFGKGADYGYTF. DNA for the CDR3: TGTGCCAGTAGTATGTTCGGGAAGGGGGCGGACTATGGCTACACCTTC. The genes are TRBV19 and TRBJ1-2, with TRBD1 matching over 7 bases. This CDR3 is built from 16 residues. CDR1 and CDR2 (germline): LNHDA, SQIVND (reference sequence). V lost 3 bases to trimming and J lost 3 bases; unmatched junction nucleotides: 10.

This clonotype came up many times. The V gene is TRBV5-1, the J gene TRBJ2-3; 9 nucleotides match TRBD2. The CDR3 extends over 18 amino acids. V lost 4 bases to trimming and J lost 5 bases; unmatched junction nucleotides: 17. The germline V gene has CDR1 SGHRS and CDR2 YFSETQ. CDR3 sequence (DNA): TGCGCCAGCAGCCCCCGCCTTTTAAGCGGGAGGTGGCAAGATACGCAGTATTTT. As protein: CASSPRLLSGRWQDTQYF.

This clonotype was recorded at least ten times. CDR3 sequence (DNA): TGTGCCACCAGTGATCGCTCCCTCGGGACAGGGTCCTACGAGCAGTACTTC. The encoded protein is CATSDRSLGTGSYEQYF. The chain links TRBV24-1 to TRBJ2-7; TRBD1 matches 9 bases. The CDR3 sequence is 17 residues long. CDR1 and CDR2 from the germline V gene are KGHDR and SFDVKD. The ends lost 3 bases at V and 1 base at J; junction bases unmatched: 9.

This clonotype appeared a few times. The junction differs from germline at one of its ends, possibly a read error. The CDR3 is CAGSYSAFNNQPQHF. The CDR3, as DNA: TGTGCCGGCAGTTACTCCGCCTTTAACAATCAGCCCCAGCATTTT. The gene calls are TRBV6-5 and TRBJ1-5; no clear D. This CDR3 has 15 residues. The V gene's germline CDR1 is MNHEY and CDR2 SVGAGI.

This clonotype was seen a few times. The V gene is TRBV18, the J gene TRBJ2-5, with D tentatively TRBD1 (6 bases). V was trimmed by 0 bases and J by 4 bases, leaving 15 bases between them. Germline lookup yields CDR1 KGHSH and CDR2 LQKENI. The CDR3 contains 16 residues. The CDR3 region has the DNA TGTGCCAGCTCACCACCGAAAAAAGGGGGTCTAGAGACCCAGTACTTC. It specifies CASSPPKKGGLETQYF. The complete variable domain, with remaining parts taken from reference TRBV18 and TRBJ2-5, reads NAGVMQNPRHLVRRRGQEARLRCSPMKGHSHVYWYRQLPEEGLKFMVYLQKENIIDESGMPKERFSAEFPKEGPSILRIQQVVRGDSAAYFCASSPPKKGGLETQYFGPGTRLLVL.

This clonotype was seen a few times. CDR3 region: CASSIREPGYGYTF. As DNA, the CDR3 is TGCGCCAGCAGCATCAGGGAACCCGGCTATGGCTACACCTTC. This chain links TRBV5-1 with TRBJ1-2, with a tentative D call TRBD1 (5 bases). This CDR3 spans 14 amino acids. V gave up 4 bases and J gave up 4 bases, with 14 bases separating them. Germline loops: CDR1 SGHRS, CDR2 YFSETQ.

This clonotype was observed many times. The junction departs from germline at one end; a sequencing error may be responsible. J is TRBJ2-7 and V is TRBV12-5; no clear D gene. Germline V gene lookup returns CDR1 LGHNT and CDR2 FRNRAP. This CDR3 has 9 residues. CDR3 region: CASGPRNLF. The CDR3 DNA is TGTGCTAGTGGTCCACGCAACCTCTTC.

This clonotype was found many times. This chain links TRBV19 with TRBJ1-1, with TRBD1 matching 9 bases. The CDR3 loop spans 16 amino acids. V lost 0 bases to trimming and J lost 5 bases; unmatched junction nucleotides: 7. Germline V lookup: CDR1 LNHDA, CDR2 SQIVND (reference sequence). CDR3 loop: CASSIDPDRGWTEAFF. CDR3 DNA: TGTGCCAGTAGTATAGATCCGGACAGGGGTTGGACTGAAGCTTTCTTT.

This clonotype came up many times. This chain connects TRBV29-1 to TRBJ2-7; 7 bases are a match to TRBD2. The V segment lost 6 bases and the J segment 3 bases; nucleotides outside the gene matches: 8. Germline-derived CDR1 and CDR2 are SQVTM and ANQGSEA. This CDR3 region has 13 residues. The CDR3 loop reads CSVRRGEDYEQYF. The CDR3, as DNA: TGCAGCGTCCGCCGGGGGGAGGACTACGAGCAGTACTTC.